This T cell receptor beta chain was sequenced in a study of glioma-infiltrating T cells after dendritic cell vaccination. Study summary: Dendritic cell vaccination trial patients had either newly diagnosed or recurrent glioblastoma.

Germline V gives CDR1 LGHNT, CDR2 FRNRAP. CDR3 length equals 13 residues. V lost 1 base, J lost 5 bases, and 8 bases lay in between. The data were produced by immunoSEQ multiplex PCR, yet TCRdb's version contains in-frame clones alone and is incomplete. Counted here are approximately 82,000 clones, 85% to 90% occurring once; the ten biggest clones make up approximately 3%. This TCR came from a human donor with glioblastoma. The chain links TRBV12-5 to TRBJ1-2, with D perhaps matching TRBD1 (6 bases). The sequencing here drew on blood, taken before dendritic cell vaccination. The CDR3 nucleotides are TGTGCTAGTGGTTTGGCACAGGGATATGGCTACACCTTC. Its translation is CASGLAQGYGYTF.